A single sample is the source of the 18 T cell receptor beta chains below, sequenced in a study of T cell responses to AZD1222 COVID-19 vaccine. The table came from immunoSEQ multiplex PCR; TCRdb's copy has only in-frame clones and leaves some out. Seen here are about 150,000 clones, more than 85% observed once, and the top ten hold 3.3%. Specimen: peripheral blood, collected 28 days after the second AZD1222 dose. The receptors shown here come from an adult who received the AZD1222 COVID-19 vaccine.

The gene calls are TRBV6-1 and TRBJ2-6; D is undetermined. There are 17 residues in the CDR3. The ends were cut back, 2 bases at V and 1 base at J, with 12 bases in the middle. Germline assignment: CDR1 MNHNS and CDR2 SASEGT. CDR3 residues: CASSERAVASGANVLTF. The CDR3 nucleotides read TGTGCCAGCAGTGAACGCGCGGTAGCTTCTGGGGCCAACGTCCTGACTTTC.

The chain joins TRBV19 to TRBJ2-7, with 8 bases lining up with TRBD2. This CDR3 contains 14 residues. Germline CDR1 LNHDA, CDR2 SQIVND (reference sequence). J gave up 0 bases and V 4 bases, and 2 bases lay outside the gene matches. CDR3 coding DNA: TGTGCCAGTAGTACTAGCGGGCACTCCTACGAGCAGTACTTC. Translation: CASSTSGHSYEQYF.

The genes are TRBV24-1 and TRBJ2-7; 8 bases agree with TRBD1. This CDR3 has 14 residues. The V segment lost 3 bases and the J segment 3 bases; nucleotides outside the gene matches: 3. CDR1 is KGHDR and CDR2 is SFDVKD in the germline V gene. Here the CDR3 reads CATSDRTGGYEQYF. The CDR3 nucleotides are TGTGCCACCAGTGATAGAACAGGGGGCTACGAGCAGTACTTC.

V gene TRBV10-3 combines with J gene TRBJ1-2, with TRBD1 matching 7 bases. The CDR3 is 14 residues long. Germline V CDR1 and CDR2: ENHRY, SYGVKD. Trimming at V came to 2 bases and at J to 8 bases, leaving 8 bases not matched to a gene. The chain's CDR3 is CAISEVEGAQGYTF. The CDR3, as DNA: TGTGCCATCAGTGAGGTGGAGGGGGCGCAAGGCTACACCTTC.

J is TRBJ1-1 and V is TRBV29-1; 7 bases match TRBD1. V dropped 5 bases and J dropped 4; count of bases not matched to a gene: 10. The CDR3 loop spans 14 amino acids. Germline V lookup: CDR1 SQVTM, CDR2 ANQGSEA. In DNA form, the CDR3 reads TGCAGCGTTCCCCTGACAGGGCGTAGCACTGAAGCTTTCTTT. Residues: CSVPLTGRSTEAFF.

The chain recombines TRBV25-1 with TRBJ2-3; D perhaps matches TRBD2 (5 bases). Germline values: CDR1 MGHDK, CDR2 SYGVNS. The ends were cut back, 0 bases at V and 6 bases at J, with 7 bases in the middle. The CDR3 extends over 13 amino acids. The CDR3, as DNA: TGTGCCAGCAGTGAATACGGGATGGATACGCAGTATTTT. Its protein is CASSEYGMDTQYF.

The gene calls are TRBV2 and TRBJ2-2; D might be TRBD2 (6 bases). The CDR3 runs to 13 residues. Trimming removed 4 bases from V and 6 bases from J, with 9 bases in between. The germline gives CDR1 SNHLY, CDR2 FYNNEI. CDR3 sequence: CASSVGGAGELFF. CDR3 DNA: TGTGCCAGCAGTGTGGGGGGAGCCGGGGAGCTGTTTTTT. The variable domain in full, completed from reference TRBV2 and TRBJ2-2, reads EPEVTQTPSHQVTQMGQEVILRCVPISNHLYFYWYRQILGQKVEFLVSFYNNEISEKSEIFDDQFSVERPDGSNFTLKIRSTKLEDSAMYFCASSVGGAGELFFGEGSRLTVL.

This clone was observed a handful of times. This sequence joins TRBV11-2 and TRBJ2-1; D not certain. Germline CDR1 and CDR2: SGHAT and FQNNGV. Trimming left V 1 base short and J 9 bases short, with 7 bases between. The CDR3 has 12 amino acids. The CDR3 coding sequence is TGTGCCAGCAGCTTAGCTGGGCCTGAGCAGTTCTTC. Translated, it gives CASSLAGPEQFF.

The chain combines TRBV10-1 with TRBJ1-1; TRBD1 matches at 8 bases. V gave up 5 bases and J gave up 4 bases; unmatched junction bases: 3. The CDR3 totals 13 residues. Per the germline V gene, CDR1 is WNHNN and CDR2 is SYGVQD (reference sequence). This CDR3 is CASSPTGGTEAFF. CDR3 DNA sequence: TGCGCCAGCAGTCCTACAGGGGGCACTGAAGCTTTCTTT.

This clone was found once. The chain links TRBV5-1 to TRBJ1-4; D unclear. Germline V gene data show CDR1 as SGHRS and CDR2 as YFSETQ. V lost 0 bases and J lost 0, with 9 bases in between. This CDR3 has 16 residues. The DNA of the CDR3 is TGCGCCAGCAGCTTGGGAGGACCTGCAACTAATGAAAAACTGTTTTTT. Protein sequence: CASSLGGPATNEKLFF.

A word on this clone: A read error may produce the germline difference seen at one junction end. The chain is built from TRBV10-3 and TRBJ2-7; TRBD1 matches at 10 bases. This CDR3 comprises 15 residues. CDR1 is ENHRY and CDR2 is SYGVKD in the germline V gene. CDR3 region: CAISARTGGSSEQYF. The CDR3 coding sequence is TGTGCCATCAGTGCGAGGACAGGGGGTTCCTCCGAGCAGTACTTC.

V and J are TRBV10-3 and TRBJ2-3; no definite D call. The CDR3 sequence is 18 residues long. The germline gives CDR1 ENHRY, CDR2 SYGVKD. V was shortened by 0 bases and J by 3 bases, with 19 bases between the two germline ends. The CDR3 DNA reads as TGTGCCATCAGTGAGTCGAAATGGGCCTCCACATTAACAGATACGCAGTATTTT. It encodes CAISESKWASTLTDTQYF.

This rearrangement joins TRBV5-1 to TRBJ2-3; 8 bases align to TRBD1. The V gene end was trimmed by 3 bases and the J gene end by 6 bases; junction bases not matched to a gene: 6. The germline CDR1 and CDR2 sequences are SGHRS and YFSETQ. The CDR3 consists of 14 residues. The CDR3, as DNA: TGCGCCAGCAGCTACGGACAGGGTGTTGATACGCAGTATTTT. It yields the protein CASSYGQGVDTQYF.

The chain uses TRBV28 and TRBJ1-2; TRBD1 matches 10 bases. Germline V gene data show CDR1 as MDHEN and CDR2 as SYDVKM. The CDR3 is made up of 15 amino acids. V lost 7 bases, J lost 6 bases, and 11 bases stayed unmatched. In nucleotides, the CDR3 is TGTGCCAGCACTTACCACCGACAGGGGGCGCATGGCTACACCTTC. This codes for CASTYHRQGAHGYTF.

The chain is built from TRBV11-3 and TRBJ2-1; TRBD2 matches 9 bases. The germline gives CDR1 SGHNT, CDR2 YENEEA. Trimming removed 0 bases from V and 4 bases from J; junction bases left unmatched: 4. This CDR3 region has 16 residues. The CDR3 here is CASSLEGTSRYNEQFF. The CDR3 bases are TGTGCCAGCAGCTTAGAAGGGACTAGCCGGTACAATGAGCAGTTCTTC.

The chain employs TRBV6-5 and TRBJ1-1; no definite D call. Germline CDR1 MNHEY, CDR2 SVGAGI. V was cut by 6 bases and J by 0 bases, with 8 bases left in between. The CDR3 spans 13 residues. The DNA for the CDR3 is TGTGCCAGCAGCCAAACAATGAACACTGAAGCTTTCTTT. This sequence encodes CASSQTMNTEAFF.

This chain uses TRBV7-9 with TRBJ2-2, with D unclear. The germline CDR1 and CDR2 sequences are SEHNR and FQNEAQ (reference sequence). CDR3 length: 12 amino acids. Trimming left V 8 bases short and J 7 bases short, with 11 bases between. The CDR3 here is CASARSGGELFF. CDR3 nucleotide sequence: TGTGCCAGCGCGAGGTCGGGCGGGGAGCTGTTTTTT.

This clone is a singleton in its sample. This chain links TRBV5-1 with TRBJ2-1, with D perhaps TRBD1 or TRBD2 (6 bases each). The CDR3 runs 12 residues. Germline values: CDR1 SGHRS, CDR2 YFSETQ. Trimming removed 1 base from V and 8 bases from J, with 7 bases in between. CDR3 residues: CASSLRGDEQFF. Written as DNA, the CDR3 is TGCGCCAGCAGCTTGAGGGGGGATGAGCAGTTCTTC.